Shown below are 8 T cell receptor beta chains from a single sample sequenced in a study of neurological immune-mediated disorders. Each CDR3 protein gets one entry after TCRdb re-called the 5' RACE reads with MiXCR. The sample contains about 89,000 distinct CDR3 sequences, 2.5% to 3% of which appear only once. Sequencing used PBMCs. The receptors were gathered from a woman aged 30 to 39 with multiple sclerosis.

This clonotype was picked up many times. The CDR3, as DNA: TGTGCCAGCAGCTGGAGGGGAACCTTATACAATGAGCAGTTCTTC. Translating it yields CASSWRGTLYNEQFF. The chain recombines TRBV28 with TRBJ2-1, with D perhaps matching TRBD2 (6 bases). Germline V gene sequence: CDR1 MDHEN, CDR2 SYDVKM. The CDR3 sequence is 15 residues long. The V end was cut by 6 bases, the J end by 4 bases, with 16 bases between. Full variable domain (remainder filled in from reference TRBV28 and TRBJ2-1): DVKVTQSSRYLVKRTGEKVFLECVQDMDHENMFWYRQDPGLGLRLIYFSYDVKMKEKGDIPEGYSVSREKKERFSLILESASTNQTSMYLCASSWRGTLYNEQFFGPGTRLTVL.

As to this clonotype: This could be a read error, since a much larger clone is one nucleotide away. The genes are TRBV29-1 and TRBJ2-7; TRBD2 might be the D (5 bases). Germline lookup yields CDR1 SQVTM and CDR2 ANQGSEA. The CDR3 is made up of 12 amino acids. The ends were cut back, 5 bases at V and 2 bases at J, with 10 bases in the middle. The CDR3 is CSVLEDAYEQYF. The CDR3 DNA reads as TGCAGCGTTTTGGAGGACGCCTACGAGCAGTACTTC.

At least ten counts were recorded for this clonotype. The CDR3 sequence is CSGRGGGGELFF. The CDR3, as DNA: TGCAGCGGTAGGGGAGGAGGCGGGGAGCTGTTTTTT. The V gene is TRBV20-1, the J gene TRBJ2-2; possible D gene TRBD2, 6 bases. The CDR3 consists of 12 residues. Per germline, CDR1 DFQATT and CDR2 SNEGSKA (reference sequence).

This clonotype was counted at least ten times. The DNA of the CDR3 is TGTGCCAGTAGTATAGCGCTAACAGGAGATGAAAAACTGTTTTTT. Its protein is CASSIALTGDEKLFF. This chain links TRBV19 with TRBJ1-4, with a tentative D call TRBD1 (5 bases). V shed 1 base and J shed 6 bases, with 12 bases lying between them. The CDR3 is made up of 15 amino acids. Germline CDR1 is LNHDA and CDR2 is SQIVND (reference sequence).

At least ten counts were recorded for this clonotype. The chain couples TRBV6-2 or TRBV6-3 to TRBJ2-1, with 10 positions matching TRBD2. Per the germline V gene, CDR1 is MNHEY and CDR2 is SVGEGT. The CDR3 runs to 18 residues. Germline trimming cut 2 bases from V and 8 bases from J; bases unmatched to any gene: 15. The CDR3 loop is CASSYPSASGRGADEQFF. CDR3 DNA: TGTGCCAGCAGTTACCCTAGTGCTAGCGGGAGAGGGGCGGATGAGCAGTTCTTC.

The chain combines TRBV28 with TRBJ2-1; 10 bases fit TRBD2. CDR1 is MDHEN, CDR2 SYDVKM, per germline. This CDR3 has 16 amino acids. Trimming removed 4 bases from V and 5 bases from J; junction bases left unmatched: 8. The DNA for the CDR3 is TGTGCCAGCAGTTCCCCGGTACTAGCGGGGCACAATGAGCAGTTCTTC. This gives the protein CASSSPVLAGHNEQFF. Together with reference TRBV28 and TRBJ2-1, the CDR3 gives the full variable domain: DVKVTQSSRYLVKRTGEKVFLECVQDMDHENMFWYRQDPGLGLRLIYFSYDVKMKEKGDIPEGYSVSREKKERFSLILESASTNQTSMYLCASSSPVLAGHNEQFFGPGTRLTVL.

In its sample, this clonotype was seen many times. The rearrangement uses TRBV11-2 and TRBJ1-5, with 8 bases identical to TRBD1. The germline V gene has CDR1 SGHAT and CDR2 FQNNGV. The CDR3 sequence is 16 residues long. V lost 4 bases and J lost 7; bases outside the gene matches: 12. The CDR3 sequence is CASSSGQGRLEQPQHF. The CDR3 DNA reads TGTGCCAGCAGCTCCGGACAGGGCCGTTTAGAACAGCCCCAGCATTTT.

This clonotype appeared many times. In DNA, the CDR3 is TGTGCCACCAGTGATTCTTCATTCCCCTACGAGCAGTACTTC. Protein: CATSDSSFPYEQYF. The rearrangement links TRBV24-1 to TRBJ2-7; D not resolved. From germline, CDR1 is KGHDR and CDR2 SFDVKD. The CDR3 runs to 14 residues. The ends were cut back, 2 bases at V and 2 bases at J, with 9 bases in the middle.